The 22 T cell receptor beta chains below come from one sample, sequenced in a study of T-cell memory formation after mild COVID-19. MiXCR, applied by TCRdb to the 5' RACE reads, yields one record per CDR3 protein. The top ten clones hold 8.5% to 10% of a sample with roughly 410,000 distinct CDR3 sequences, roughly a quarter of them seen once. The sample taken for sequencing was PBMCs or a T cell subset sorted from them (not recorded which). These receptors all stem from an adult woman who had mild COVID-19 (a few samples of this study predate the infection). Cell type and time point are not known.

The chain links TRBV10-3 to TRBJ2-1; TRBD1 matches at 9 bases. CDR3 length: 16 residues. The junction had 10 bases not matched to a gene; V was cut back by 3 bases and J by 7 bases. The germline V gene has CDR1 ENHRY and CDR2 SYGVKD. The CDR3 nucleotides read TGTGCCATCAGTGACCCCGGGACAGGGAGGATGAATGAGCAGTTCTTC. This encodes CAISDPGTGRMNEQFF.

This clonotype was counted only a few times. The rearrangement joins TRBV5-1 to TRBJ2-1; D unresolved. This CDR3 has 13 residues. CDR1 and CDR2 from the germline V gene are SGHRS and YFSETQ. Trimming stripped 1 base from V and 5 bases from J, with 7 bases between. The CDR3 nucleotides read TGCGCCAGCAGCTTGTATTACGACAATGAGCAGTTCTTC. As protein: CASSLYYDNEQFF.

This clonotype has a handful of counts. The rearrangement joins TRBV5-1 to TRBJ2-7, with TRBD1 matching 9 bases. V shed 3 bases and J 6 bases; nucleotides not matched to a gene: 10. This CDR3 region has 15 residues. Germline V gene data show CDR1 as SGHRS and CDR2 as YFSETQ. The CDR3 here is CASSSTGTGTVEQYF. In DNA form, the CDR3 reads TGCGCCAGCAGCTCTACCGGGACAGGGACGGTCGAGCAGTACTTC.

The gene calls are TRBV20-1 and TRBJ2-1; 8 bases line up with TRBD2. Germline V gene sequence: CDR1 DFQATT, CDR2 SNEGSKA (reference sequence). This CDR3 region has 17 residues. After removal of 0 bases from V and 6 bases from J, the junction contained 13 bases not matched to a gene. As DNA, the CDR3 is TGCAGTGCTAGAGATTATCCCCCGGGACTAGGATCCAATGAGCAGTTCTTC. It codes for CSARDYPPGLGSNEQFF.

This chain uses TRBV6-5 with TRBJ1-1; 9 bases line up with TRBD1. The germline CDR1 and CDR2 sequences are MNHEY and SVGAGI. The CDR3 has 16 residues. Trimming cost V 0 bases and J 1 base; bases outside gene matches: 3. The CDR3 coding sequence is TGTGCCAGCAGTTACTCAACAGGGGGCTGGAACACTGAAGCTTTCTTT. Translation: CASSYSTGGWNTEAFF.

This clonotype was observed a handful of times. This rearrangement joins TRBV7-8 to TRBJ2-3, with 8 bases fitting TRBD2. V lost 8 bases to trimming and J lost 1 base; unmatched junction nucleotides: 11. Germline CDR1 SGHVS, CDR2 FQNEAQ. The CDR3 loop spans 16 amino acids. CDR3 nucleotide sequence: TGTGCCAGCGGTAAGGGAGCGGGAGAAGGCACAGATACGCAGTATTTT. Translation gives CASGKGAGEGTDTQYF.

This chain connects TRBV19 to TRBJ2-7; a possible D gene is TRBD2 (7 bases). Trimming shortened V by 4 bases and J by 4 bases, and 17 bases separated the two germline ends. Germline V gives CDR1 LNHDA, CDR2 SQIVND (reference sequence). The CDR3 covers 15 residues. The CDR3 region is CASSTPGGVGYEQYF. The CDR3 nucleotides read TGTGCCAGTAGTACGCCGGGGGGCGTAGGGTACGAGCAGTACTTC.

The chain uses TRBV20-1 and TRBJ2-7, with TRBD2 matching over 11 bases. From germline, CDR1 is DFQATT and CDR2 SNEGSKA (reference sequence). There are 17 residues in the CDR3. The junction had 16 bases not matched to a gene; V was cut back by 5 bases and J by 4 bases. The CDR3 here is CSARGGDKTSGTYEQYF. The CDR3 coding sequence is TGCAGTGCTCGCGGGGGAGACAAGACTAGCGGGACATACGAGCAGTACTTC.

This clonotype appeared a few times. This rearrangement joins TRBV5-1 to TRBJ2-4, with 7 bases matching TRBD2. From germline, CDR1 is SGHRS and CDR2 YFSETQ. The CDR3 runs to 16 residues. The V and J ends lost 0 bases and 1 base, in that order; junction bases with no gene match: 4. CDR3 loop: CASSLARGEAKNIQYF. CDR3 bases: TGCGCCAGCAGCTTGGCCCGGGGGGAGGCCAAAAACATTCAGTACTTC.

The V gene is TRBV6-4, the J gene TRBJ2-2, with TRBD1 as a possible D gene (5 bases). Germline V gives CDR1 MRHNA, CDR2 SNTAGT. The CDR3 runs 14 residues. Deletions cut 2 bases from V and 3 bases from J, with 7 bases between. The CDR3 DNA is TGTGCCAGCAGTGACGGGGCAGACACCGGGGAGCTGTTTTTT. Its protein product is CASSDGADTGELFF.

The rearrangement links TRBV5-5 to TRBJ2-7; no firm D call. CDR1 is SGHKS and CDR2 is YYEKEE in the germline V gene (reference sequence). The CDR3 loop spans 15 amino acids. The germline V and J ends were trimmed by 2 bases and 0 bases, with 12 bases remaining between them. The CDR3 here is CASSFADMFSYEQYF. CDR3 DNA: TGTGCCAGCAGCTTTGCAGATATGTTCTCCTACGAGCAGTACTTC.

The V gene is TRBV6-9, the J gene TRBJ2-7; D may be TRBD1 or TRBD2 (5 bases each). Trimming removed 6 bases from V and 3 bases from J, with 27 bases in between. CDR1 and CDR2 (germline): MNHGY, SVAAGI. CDR3 length: 18 amino acids. This CDR3 reads CASRSIFPLRDGDYEQYF. The DNA of the CDR3 is TGTGCCAGCAGATCCATTTTCCCCCTCCGGGACGGAGACTACGAGCAGTACTTC.

The chain carries TRBV7-9 and TRBJ1-1; D is perhaps TRBD1 (5 bases). Trimming removed 5 bases at V and 6 bases at J, with 19 bases between. This CDR3 has 15 amino acids. Per the germline V gene, CDR1 is SEHNR and CDR2 is FQNEAQ (reference sequence). The DNA of the CDR3 is TGTGCCAGCAGCCAAATAGGACAAGCTCTCCCTGAAGCTTTCTTT. This gives the protein CASSQIGQALPEAFF.

Many counts were recorded for this clonotype. This chain links TRBV4-2 with TRBJ2-1, with 9 bases aligning to TRBD1. This CDR3 spans 17 amino acids. The germline V gene has CDR1 LGHNA and CDR2 YNFKEQ. Trimming removed 3 bases from V and 9 bases from J; junction bases left unmatched: 15. CDR3 protein: CASSQTNVGQGYREQFF. CDR3 DNA sequence: TGTGCCAGCAGCCAGACGAATGTGGGACAGGGCTACCGTGAGCAGTTCTTC.

In its sample, this clonotype was seen a few times. The gene calls are TRBV29-1 and TRBJ2-1, with TRBD2 identical over 11 bases. In germline, CDR1 is SQVTM, CDR2 ANQGSEA. V was clipped by 1 base and J by 8 bases; unmatched bases: 13. CDR3 size: 17 residues. CDR3 region: CSVEADGSGGAGDEQFF. CDR3 coding DNA: TGCAGCGTTGAAGCAGACGGTAGCGGGGGGGCCGGCGATGAGCAGTTCTTC.

The DNA for the CDR3 is TGTGCCAGCAGCTTCTCGTCTACAGATACGCAGTATTTT. Protein product: CASSFSSTDTQYF. This chain uses TRBV5-6 with TRBJ2-3; D not resolved. CDR1 is SGHDT and CDR2 is YYEEEE in the germline V gene. V was clipped by 2 bases and J by 3 bases, with 7 bases between them. The CDR3 length is 13 residues.

The chain employs TRBV14 and TRBJ1-6; perhaps TRBD1 as D (6 bases). The CDR3 extends over 14 amino acids. Per germline, CDR1 SGHDN and CDR2 FVKESK. V shed 1 base and J shed 10 bases, with 11 bases lying between them. CDR3 nucleotide sequence: TGTGCCAGCAGCCAAGTTCCAGGGGAGTCACCCCTCCACTTT. It encodes CASSQVPGESPLHF.

In DNA, the CDR3 is TGTGCCAGCCGCTCGGCCGGCGGGAGAGAGAATGAGCAGTTCTTC. It encodes CASRSAGGRENEQFF. The genes are TRBV27 and TRBJ2-1; the match to TRBD2 covers 7 bases. With V trimmed by 8 bases and J by 7 bases, 14 bases remained unmatched. Germline V gene data show CDR1 as MNHEY and CDR2 as SMNVEV (reference sequence). This CDR3 spans 15 amino acids.

The chain recombines TRBV6-5 with TRBJ1-3; no reliable D call. This CDR3 has 15 residues. Germline V gives CDR1 MNHEY, CDR2 SVGAGI. The V end lost 0 bases, the J end lost 2 bases, and 8 bases lay between the germline ends. CDR3 sequence reads: CASSYSSGPGNTIYF. The CDR3 DNA follows: TGTGCCAGCAGTTACTCGAGCGGTCCTGGAAACACCATATATTTT.

This clonotype was counted a few times. At one of its ends the junction is not consistent with the germline gene, which may arise from a read error. The chain employs TRBV3-1 and TRBJ2-7; 8 positions match TRBD2. Germline V gene lookup returns CDR1 LGHDT and CDR2 YNNKEL (reference sequence). The CDR3 extends over 15 amino acids. The chain's CDR3 is CASRQAGADLYEQYF. CDR3 coding DNA: TGTGCCAGCAGACAAGCGGGAGCCGACCTCTACGAGCAGTACTTC.

The V and J genes are TRBV29-1 and TRBJ2-2; 8 nucleotides match TRBD2. CDR3 length: 14 amino acids. The V segment lost 7 bases and the J segment 0 bases; nucleotides outside the gene matches: 4. Germline lookup yields CDR1 SQVTM and CDR2 ANQGSEA. The CDR3 is CSAGLASNTGELFF. In DNA, the CDR3 is TGCAGCGCTGGACTAGCTTCGAACACCGGGGAGCTGTTTTTT.

This clonotype was detected once. This sequence joins TRBV9 and TRBJ2-2; TRBD1 matches 7 bases. Germline values: CDR1 SGDLS, CDR2 YYNGEE. The CDR3 length is 15 residues. J was trimmed by 6 bases and V by 2 bases; bases with no gene match: 7. The CDR3 DNA reads TGTGCCAGCAGCGTGACAGGGATCAGCGCCGGGGAGCTGTTTTTT. It translates to CASSVTGISAGELFF.